This entry lists 3 T cell receptor beta chains sequenced from one sample in a study of identical twins. One entry per CDR3 protein, called by TCRdb with MiXCR from the 5' RACE reads. The repertoire includes roughly 1,500,000 distinct CDR3 sequences, around 33% of them detected once, and roughly 0.3% sits in the top ten. Sequencing was done on a sample of cord blood. The receptors shown here come from a newborn girl in good health.

A remark on this clonotype: A read error may explain this, as a much larger clone is one base away. The chain links TRBV28 to TRBJ2-7; D is perhaps TRBD2 (6 bases). The CDR3 has 12 residues. Germline V gene lookup returns CDR1 MDHEN and CDR2 SYDVKM. The CDR3 is CACSSPGVIQYF. The CDR3 DNA follows: TGTGCCTGCAGTTCCCCGGGGGTGATCCAGTACTTC.

The CDR3 coding sequence is TGTGCCAGCAGCTTACCCATCTTGACAGGGGGCTATGGCTACACCTTC. Its translation: CASSLPILTGGYGYTF. The chain combines TRBV7-9 with TRBJ1-2; 9 bases are shared with TRBD1. The CDR3 is made up of 16 amino acids. Unmatched junction bases numbered 8, after V lost 2 bases and J lost 4 bases. Germline assignment: CDR1 SEHNR and CDR2 FQNEAQ (reference sequence).

V gene TRBV5-1 combines with J gene TRBJ2-5; TRBD2 agrees at 7 bases. With 3 bases clipped from V and 11 bases from J, the junction kept 16 bases outside the gene matches. CDR3 length: 15 amino acids. Germline CDR1 reads SGHRS; CDR2 reads YFSETQ. CDR3 loop: CASSSGLVFPNEQYF. For the CDR3, the DNA is TGCGCCAGCAGCTCAGGACTAGTATTCCCCAATGAGCAGTACTTC.